These 14 T cell receptor beta chains were all obtained from the same sample, sequenced in a study of regulatory T cells in long-lasting Graves disease. Assembly of TCR beta libraries relied on iRepertoire HTBI primers together with Arm-PCR of CDR3 regions. A single record per CDR3 protein comes from TCRdb applying MiXCR to the multiplex PCR reads. The sample shows 500,000 or so distinct CDR3 sequences, less than 15% of them seen only once. The time point: newly diagnosed GD, antithyroid drugs for less than 3 months. Extracted RNA from PBMCs served as the source of the TCR library. The data also belong to a second study, concerning T cells in Graves' hyperthyroidism and ophthalmopathy.

This specimen consisted of peripheral blood mononuclear cells (PBMCs), obtained at new diagnosis, from a patient treated with antithyroid drugs. The receptors derive from a woman between 45 and 60 years old with Graves disease.

There are a few counts of this clonotype. The chain couples TRBV7-9 to TRBJ2-7, with D uncertain. V gave up 2 bases and J gave up 4 bases, with 18 bases separating them. Per the germline V gene, CDR1 is SEHNR and CDR2 is FQNEAQ (reference sequence). The CDR3 runs to 16 residues. The CDR3 DNA reads TGTGCCAGCAGCTTATCCTCCGGACGGCATCTTTACGAGCAGTACTTC. Translated: CASSLSSGRHLYEQYF.

The chain links TRBV19 to TRBJ2-5, with 14 bases aligning to TRBD2. Losses at the gene ends were 6 bases for V and 5 bases for J; bases not matched to a gene: 5. Germline V CDR1 and CDR2: LNHDA, SQIVND (reference sequence). This CDR3 has 15 amino acids. The chain's CDR3 is CASSRLAGGPETQYF. In DNA, the CDR3 is TGTGCCAGTAGCAGACTAGCGGGAGGGCCGGAGACCCAGTACTTC.

In regard to this clonotype: This CDR3 is missing its conserved last phenylalanine or tryptophan, likely due to a read error. This chain joins TRBV7-3 and TRBJ2-5, with TRBD1 matching 7 bases. The CDR3 has 17 amino acids. Germline V gene sequence: CDR1 SGHTA, CDR2 FQGTGA. With 1 base clipped from V and 1 base from J, the junction kept 9 bases outside the gene matches. CDR3 in amino acids: CASSLRSEGTAQETQYL. As DNA, the CDR3 is TGTGCCAGCAGCTTAAGAAGTGAGGGGACAGCCCAAGAGACCCAGTACCTC.

The chain couples TRBV27 to TRBJ2-7; maybe TRBD1 (6 bases). Germline-derived CDR1 and CDR2 are MNHEY and SMNVEV (reference sequence). The CDR3 has 15 residues. V lost 2 bases and J lost 6, with 17 bases in between. CDR3 loop: CASSLMGQDLGEQYF. In DNA form, the CDR3 reads TGTGCCAGCAGTTTAATGGGACAAGACTTGGGCGAGCAGTACTTC.

This clonotype was seen many times. V usage is TRBV7-9 and J usage is TRBJ2-1; 7 bases align to TRBD2. Losses at the gene ends were 1 base for V and 12 bases for J; bases not matched to a gene: 9. The CDR3 length is 14 residues. Germline CDR1 and CDR2: SEHNR and FQNEAQ (reference sequence). CDR3 DNA sequence: TGTGCCAGCAGCTTAGATTGGGGGGGGTCGCGGCAGTTCTTC. This sequence encodes CASSLDWGGSRQFF.

A few counts support this clonotype. The J gene is TRBJ2-5, the V gene TRBV28; 10 positions match TRBD1. Germline V lookup: CDR1 MDHEN, CDR2 SYDVKM. This CDR3 comprises 15 residues. V trimming: 2 bases; J trimming: 5 bases; junction bases outside the gene matches: 5. The CDR3 is CASSLGDRGGETQYF. CDR3 DNA: TGTGCCAGCAGTTTAGGGGACAGGGGTGGGGAGACCCAGTACTTC.

This chain connects TRBV30 to TRBJ2-7; 7 bases map to TRBD1. V gave up 2 bases and J gave up 3 bases; unmatched junction bases: 4. This CDR3 has 13 amino acids. The V gene's germline CDR1 is GTSNPN and CDR2 SVGIG (reference sequence). The CDR3 sequence is CAWSPDRVYEQYF. The CDR3 region has the DNA TGTGCCTGGAGTCCAGACAGGGTCTACGAGCAGTACTTC.

This clonotype was seen many times. The chain couples TRBV2 to TRBJ2-4; D might be TRBD1 (5 bases). The germline V and J ends were trimmed by 4 bases and 7 bases, with 17 bases remaining between them. Germline assignment: CDR1 SNHLY and CDR2 FYNNEI. The CDR3 has 15 residues. The CDR3 coding sequence is TGTGCCAGCAGTGGGATAGGCAGGGCCGGGAACATTCAGTACTTC. It encodes CASSGIGRAGNIQYF.

This clonotype was observed many times. CDR3 protein: CASSLFSEGDNEQFF. The CDR3 DNA sequence: TGTGCCAGCAGTTTATTTAGCGAGGGAGACAATGAGCAGTTCTTC. J is TRBJ2-1 and V is TRBV28, with D possibly matching TRBD2 (5 bases). This CDR3 is built from 15 residues. Germline assignment: CDR1 MDHEN and CDR2 SYDVKM. V lost 1 base to trimming and J lost 5 bases, with 12 bases between them.

In this sample, this clonotype turned up many times. The V call is TRBV7-2, the J call TRBJ1-2, with 7 bases that match TRBD1. Germline assignment: CDR1 SGHTA and CDR2 FQGNSA. V was pared by 1 base and J by 8 bases, with 4 bases of the junction left unmatched. The CDR3 extends over 13 amino acids. The CDR3 DNA sequence: TGTGCCAGCAGCTTAGTGGTAGGGGGCGGCTACACCTTC. Its protein product is CASSLVVGGGYTF.

This clonotype has ten or more counts. The rearrangement links TRBV2 to TRBJ2-1; 14 bases align to TRBD2. The germline V gene has CDR1 SNHLY and CDR2 FYNNEI. The CDR3 has 15 amino acids. Losses at the gene ends were 7 bases for V and 3 bases for J; bases not matched to a gene: 2. The DNA of the CDR3 is TGTGCCAGCATTGGACTAGCGGGAGGCTACAATGAGCAGTTCTTC. Its protein product is CASIGLAGGYNEQFF.

This clonotype has a handful of counts. This sequence may be a read error, since a much larger clone differs from it by one base. V is TRBV4-1 and J is TRBJ1-1; a possible D gene is TRBD1 (6 bases). CDR3 length: 13 amino acids. The germline V gene has CDR1 MGHRA and CDR2 YSYEKL. V was shortened by 1 base and J by 6 bases, with 9 bases between the two germline ends. The CDR3 DNA is TGCGCCAGCAGCCAAGTTTCAGGGGCTGAAGCTTTCTTT. Residues: CASSQVSGAEAFF.

This chain joins TRBV6-1 and TRBJ2-7, with D perhaps matching TRBD1 (7 bases). Germline CDR1 reads MNHNS; CDR2 reads SASEGT. This CDR3 has 15 amino acids. V gave up 6 bases and J gave up 0 bases, with 15 bases separating them. The CDR3 DNA sequence: TGTGCCAGCAGCCGACGACAGGGACTCTCCTACGAGCAGTACTTC. Amino acids: CASSRRQGLSYEQYF.

This clonotype was found many times. This chain uses TRBV28 with TRBJ2-5; D is possibly TRBD1 (5 bases). This CDR3 region has 12 residues. The ends were cut back, 9 bases at V and 2 bases at J, with 10 bases in the middle. Germline V CDR1 and CDR2: MDHEN, SYDVKM. In DNA, the CDR3 is TGTGCCAGTAAGACAGCACAAGAGACCCAGTACTTC. It codes for CASKTAQETQYF.